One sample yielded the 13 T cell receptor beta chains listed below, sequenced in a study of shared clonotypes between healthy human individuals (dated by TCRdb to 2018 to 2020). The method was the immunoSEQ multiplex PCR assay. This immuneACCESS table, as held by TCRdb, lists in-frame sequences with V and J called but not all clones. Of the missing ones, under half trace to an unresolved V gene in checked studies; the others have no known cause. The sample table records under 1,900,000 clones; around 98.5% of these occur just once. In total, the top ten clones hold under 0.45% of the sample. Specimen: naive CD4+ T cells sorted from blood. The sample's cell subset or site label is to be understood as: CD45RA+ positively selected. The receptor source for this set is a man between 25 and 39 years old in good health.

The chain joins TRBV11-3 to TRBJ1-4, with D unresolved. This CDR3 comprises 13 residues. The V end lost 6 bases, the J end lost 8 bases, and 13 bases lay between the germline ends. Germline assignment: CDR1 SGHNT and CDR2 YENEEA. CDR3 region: CASRVRVGEKLFF. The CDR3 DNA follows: TGTGCCAGCAGAGTAAGAGTGGGCGAAAAACTGTTTTTT.

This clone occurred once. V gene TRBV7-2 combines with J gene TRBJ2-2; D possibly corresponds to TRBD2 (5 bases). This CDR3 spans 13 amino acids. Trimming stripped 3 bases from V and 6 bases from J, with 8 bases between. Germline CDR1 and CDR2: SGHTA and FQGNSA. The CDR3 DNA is TGTGCCAGCAGCTTCGAGGGCGCCGGGGAGCTGTTTTTT. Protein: CASSFEGAGELFF. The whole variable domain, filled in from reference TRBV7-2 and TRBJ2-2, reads GAGVSQSPSNKVTEKGKDVELRCDPISGHTALYWYRQSLGQGLEFLIYFQGNSAPDKSGLPSDRFSAERTGGSVSTLTIQRTQQEDSAVYLCASSFEGAGELFFGEGSRLTVL.

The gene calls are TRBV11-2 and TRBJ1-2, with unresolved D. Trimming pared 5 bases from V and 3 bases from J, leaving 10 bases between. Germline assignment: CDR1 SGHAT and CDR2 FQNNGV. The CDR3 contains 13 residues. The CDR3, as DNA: TGTGCCAGCAGCCTGGGTGGGGACTATGGCTACACCTTC. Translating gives CASSLGGDYGYTF.

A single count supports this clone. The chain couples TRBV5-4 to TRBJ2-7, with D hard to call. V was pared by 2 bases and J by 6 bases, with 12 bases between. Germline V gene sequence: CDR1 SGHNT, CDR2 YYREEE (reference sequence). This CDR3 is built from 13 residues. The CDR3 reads CASSFDLRGEQYF. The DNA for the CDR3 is TGTGCCAGCAGCTTTGATCTACGTGGCGAGCAGTACTTC.

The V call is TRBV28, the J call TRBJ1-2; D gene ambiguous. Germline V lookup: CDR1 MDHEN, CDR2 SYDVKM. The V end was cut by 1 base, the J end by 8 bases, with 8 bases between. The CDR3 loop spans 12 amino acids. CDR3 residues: CASSLFHGGYTF. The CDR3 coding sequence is TGTGCCAGCAGTTTATTTCACGGAGGCTACACCTTC.

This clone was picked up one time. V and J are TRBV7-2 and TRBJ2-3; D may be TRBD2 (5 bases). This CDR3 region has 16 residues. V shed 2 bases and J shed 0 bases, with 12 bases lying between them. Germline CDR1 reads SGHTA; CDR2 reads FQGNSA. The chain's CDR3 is CASSLLGATSTDTQYF. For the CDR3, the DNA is TGTGCCAGCAGCTTATTGGGAGCCACAAGCACAGATACGCAGTATTTT.

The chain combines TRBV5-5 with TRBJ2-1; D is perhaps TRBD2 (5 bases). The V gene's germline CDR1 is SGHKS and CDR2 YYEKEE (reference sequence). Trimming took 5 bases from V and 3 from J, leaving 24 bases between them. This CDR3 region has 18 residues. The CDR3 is CASRTHGSTDLNYNEQFF. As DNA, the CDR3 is TGTGCCAGCAGAACACACGGTAGTACGGACTTGAACTACAATGAGCAGTTCTTC.

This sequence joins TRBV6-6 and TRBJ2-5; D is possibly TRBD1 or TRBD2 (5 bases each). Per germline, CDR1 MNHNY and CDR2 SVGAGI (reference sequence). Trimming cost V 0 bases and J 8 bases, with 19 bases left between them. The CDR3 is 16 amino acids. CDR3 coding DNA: TGTGCCAGCAGTTACTCGTCGTGGGACGTTGGGGGAACCCAGTACTTC. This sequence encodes CASSYSSWDVGGTQYF.

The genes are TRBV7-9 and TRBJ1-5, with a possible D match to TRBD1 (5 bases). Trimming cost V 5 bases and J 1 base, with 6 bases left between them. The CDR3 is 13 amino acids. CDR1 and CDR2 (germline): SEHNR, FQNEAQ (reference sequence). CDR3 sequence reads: CASSRGSNQPQHF. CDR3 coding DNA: TGTGCCAGCAGCCGGGGGAGCAATCAGCCCCAGCATTTT.

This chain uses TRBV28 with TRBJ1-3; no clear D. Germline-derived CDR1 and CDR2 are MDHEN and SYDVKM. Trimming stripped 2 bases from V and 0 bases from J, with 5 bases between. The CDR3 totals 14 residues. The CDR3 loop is CASSLILSGNTIYF. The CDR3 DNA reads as TGTGCCAGCAGTTTAATCCTCTCTGGAAACACCATATATTTT.

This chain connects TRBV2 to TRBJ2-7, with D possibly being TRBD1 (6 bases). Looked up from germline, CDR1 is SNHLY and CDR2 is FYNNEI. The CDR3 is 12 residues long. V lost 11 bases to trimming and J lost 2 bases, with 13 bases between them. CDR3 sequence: CASSGAAYEQYF. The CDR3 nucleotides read TGTGCCTCTTCAGGGGCGGCCTACGAGCAGTACTTC.

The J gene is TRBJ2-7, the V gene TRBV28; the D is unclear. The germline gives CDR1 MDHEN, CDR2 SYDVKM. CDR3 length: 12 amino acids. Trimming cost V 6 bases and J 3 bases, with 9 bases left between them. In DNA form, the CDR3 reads TGTGCCAGCAGCTGGAACAACTACGAGCAGTACTTC. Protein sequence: CASSWNNYEQYF.

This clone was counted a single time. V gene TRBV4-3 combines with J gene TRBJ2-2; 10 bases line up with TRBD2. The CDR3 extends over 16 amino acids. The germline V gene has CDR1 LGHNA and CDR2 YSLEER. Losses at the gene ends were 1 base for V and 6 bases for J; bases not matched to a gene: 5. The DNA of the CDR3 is TGCGCCAGCAGCCAAGGGCCTAGCGGGAGTCCCGGGGAGCTGTTTTTT. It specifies CASSQGPSGSPGELFF.